One and the same sample provided the 29 T cell receptor beta chains below, sequenced in a study of persistence of HIV-infected CD4 T cells. Their target antigens are unknown. This was the immunoSEQ version 4 assay in survey mode. Measured with immunoSEQ multiplex PCR; TCRdb has only the in-frame clones, and not every one. The sample carries 35,000 to 45,000 clones, about 85% recorded once. An overlapping HIV-1 Gag peptide pool stimulated these cells at approximately 0.91 ug/peptide/mL. Sorted nonresponding memory CD4+ T cells were CD40L-negative, CD69-negative, CD45RO-high. The sequences come from cultured CD4+ T cells from PBMCs, collected from a patient who received antiretroviral therapy. The receptors were sampled from an adult with HIV. The donor label of this sample is uncertain.

This chain joins TRBV6-4 and TRBJ1-1; weak D call: TRBD1 (6 bases). Germline CDR1 reads MRHNA; CDR2 reads SNTAGT. V was pared by 0 bases and J by 7 bases, with 9 bases between. This CDR3 has 13 amino acids. CDR3 residues: CASSDSDRNEAFF. CDR3 nucleotide sequence: TGTGCCAGCAGTGACTCCGACAGGAATGAAGCTTTCTTT.

This clone was counted only a few times. The chain combines TRBV3-1 (or the pseudogene TRBV3-2) with TRBJ1-1; D might be TRBD1 (6 bases). Per the germline V gene, CDR1 is LGHDT and CDR2 is YNNKEL (reference sequence). The CDR3 has 14 residues. Trimming shortened V by 0 bases and J by 10 bases, and 15 bases separated the two germline ends. Here the CDR3 DNA reads TGTGCCAGCAGCCAAGATCTCGTGGGGGGCGGAGCTTTCTTT. It encodes CASSQDLVGGGAFF.

The chain employs TRBV28 and TRBJ2-7; 7 bases match TRBD1. J was trimmed by 7 bases and V by 7 bases; bases with no gene match: 10. The V gene's germline CDR1 is MDHEN and CDR2 SYDVKM. This CDR3 comprises 13 residues. CDR3 sequence reads: CASKPGQDGEQYF. The CDR3 bases are TGTGCCAGCAAACCCGGACAGGACGGGGAGCAGTACTTC.

V gene TRBV10-3 combines with J gene TRBJ2-7, with TRBD1 identical over 11 bases. The V and J ends lost 6 bases and 5 bases, in that order; junction bases with no gene match: 6. CDR1 and CDR2 from the germline V gene are ENHRY and SYGVKD. The CDR3 consists of 14 residues. Here the CDR3 reads CAIRSGQGANEQYF. The CDR3 region has the DNA TGTGCCATCAGAAGCGGACAGGGGGCTAACGAGCAGTACTTC.

The J gene is TRBJ2-7, the V gene TRBV23-1; the match to TRBD1 covers 8 bases. TRBV23-1 belongs to the ORF category, with a function that is uncertain. V lost 7 bases, J lost 2 bases, and 10 bases stayed unmatched. This CDR3 has 15 residues. In DNA, the CDR3 is TGCGCCAGCACCCGCCGGGCAGGGGGCCCCTACGAGCAGTACTTC. Its translation is CASTRRAGGPYEQYF.

The genes are TRBV6-1 and TRBJ2-2; 8 bases align to TRBD1. The germline V gene encodes CDR1 MNHNS and CDR2 SASEGT. This CDR3 contains 20 residues. With V trimmed by 3 bases and J by 5 bases, 20 bases remained unmatched. The CDR3 here is CASSDKIGQGFYEGTGELFF. In nucleotides, the CDR3 is TGTGCCAGCAGTGACAAAATAGGACAGGGTTTTTATGAAGGGACCGGGGAGCTGTTTTTT.

The chain links TRBV6-5 to TRBJ2-3, with TRBD2 matching over 8 bases. The CDR3 totals 14 residues. Unmatched junction bases numbered 5, after V lost 7 bases and J lost 2 bases. Germline V gene sequence: CDR1 MNHEY, CDR2 SVGAGI. CDR3 coding DNA: TGTGCCAGCATGAAGCGGGGGCCCACAGATACGCAGTATTTT. Protein: CASMKRGPTDTQYF.

The chain links TRBV10-3 to TRBJ1-1; D may be TRBD1 (5 bases). Germline assignment: CDR1 ENHRY and CDR2 SYGVKD. V shed 3 bases and J shed 1 base, with 9 bases lying between them. CDR3 length: 14 residues. DNA of the CDR3: TGTGCCATCAGTGAAAGGGGAACGAACACTGAAGCTTTCTTT. Its translation: CAISERGTNTEAFF.

As DNA, the CDR3 is TGTGCCAGCAGTGAAAGGACCATCATGTACTTC. This codes for CASSERTIMYF. This rearrangement joins TRBV2 to TRBJ2-5; the D is unclear. V was cut by 2 bases and J by 13 bases, with 11 bases left in between. This CDR3 region has 11 residues. CDR1 is SNHLY, CDR2 FYNNEI, per germline.

The V gene is TRBV5-1, the J gene TRBJ2-2; 7 bases are shared with TRBD2. CDR3 length: 16 residues. J was trimmed by 4 bases and V by 3 bases; bases with no gene match: 9. The germline V gene encodes CDR1 SGHRS and CDR2 YFSETQ. CDR3 bases: TGCGCCAGCAGCTCTAGCGGCGGGGGATTCACCGGGGAGCTGTTTTTT. Translated: CASSSSGGGFTGELFF.

J is TRBJ2-3 and V is TRBV5-5; D remains unclear. CDR1 is SGHKS and CDR2 is YYEKEE in the germline V gene (reference sequence). The CDR3 loop spans 14 amino acids. V was shortened by 0 bases and J by 3 bases, with 8 bases between the two germline ends. CDR3 sequence: CASSLDSPTDTQYF. The CDR3 DNA reads TGTGCCAGCAGCTTGGACAGCCCAACAGATACGCAGTATTTT.

In this sample, this clone turned up a few times. The chain links TRBV2 to TRBJ1-2; tentatively, D is TRBD1 (5 bases). V shed 3 bases and J shed 6 bases, with 5 bases lying between them. The length of the CDR3 is 11 residues. The germline V gene has CDR1 SNHLY and CDR2 FYNNEI. CDR3 residues: CASSEGDGYTF. The CDR3 DNA sequence: TGTGCCAGCAGTGAGGGGGATGGCTACACCTTC.

The V and J genes are TRBV3-1 (or the pseudogene TRBV3-2) and TRBJ2-7; D perhaps matches TRBD1 (6 bases). The length of the CDR3 is 12 residues. Germline V gives CDR1 LGHDT, CDR2 YNNKEL (reference sequence). The V end lost 6 bases, the J end lost 2 bases, and 8 bases lay between the germline ends. The CDR3 sequence is CASRQGTYEQYF. DNA for the CDR3: TGTGCCAGCAGACAGGGTACCTACGAGCAGTACTTC.

This rearrangement joins TRBV19 to TRBJ2-7, with a tentative D call TRBD2 (5 bases). Germline V gene data show CDR1 as LNHDA and CDR2 as SQIVND (reference sequence). The CDR3 runs to 14 residues. V was pared by 4 bases and J by 2 bases, with 12 bases between. The CDR3, as DNA: TGTGCCAGTAGTACAAACCCGGGGACCTACGAGCAGTACTTC. Protein sequence: CASSTNPGTYEQYF.

This clone has only one observation. The V gene is TRBV16, the J gene TRBJ1-2; TRBD1 agrees at 8 bases. The V and J ends lost 2 bases and 5 bases, in that order; junction bases with no gene match: 10. There are 16 residues in the CDR3. CDR1 and CDR2 (germline): KGHSY, FQNENV. The CDR3 sequence is CASSQGRGRATYGYTF. Here the CDR3 DNA reads TGTGCCAGCAGCCAAGGCAGGGGGCGAGCGACTTATGGCTACACCTTC.

This chain links TRBV2 with TRBJ1-5; no clear D gene. The germline V gene has CDR1 SNHLY and CDR2 FYNNEI. V lost 7 bases and J 3 bases, leaving 13 bases between the germline ends. CDR3 length: 14 residues. CDR3: CASNFDGYNQPQHF. In DNA form, the CDR3 reads TGTGCCAGCAACTTCGACGGTTACAATCAGCCCCAGCATTTT.

This chain joins TRBV19 and TRBJ2-1; D gene uncertain. This CDR3 region has 14 residues. V lost 2 bases and J 10 bases, leaving 15 bases between the germline ends. CDR1 and CDR2 (germline): LNHDA, SQIVND (reference sequence). The CDR3 nucleotides are TGTGCCAGTAGTATACGTTGGGCAAACTCAGAGCAGTTCTTC. Translating gives CASSIRWANSEQFF.

This chain connects TRBV4-1 to TRBJ2-7; no clear D. Germline V gene data show CDR1 as MGHRA and CDR2 as YSYEKL. This CDR3 has 14 residues. V lost 2 bases and J lost 2, with 10 bases in between. Written as DNA, the CDR3 is TGCGCCAGCAGCCAAAATGGGGTCCCCTACGAGCAGTACTTC. Amino acid sequence: CASSQNGVPYEQYF.

The chain is built from TRBV7-8 and TRBJ1-6, with D unclear. The V gene lost 9 bases and the J gene lost 0 bases, with 15 bases spanning the gap. The germline V gene has CDR1 SGHVS and CDR2 FQNEAQ. The CDR3 length is 16 residues. The CDR3 protein is CASSKIDSSYNSPLHF. The CDR3 DNA follows: TGTGCCAGTAGCAAGATAGATAGCTCCTATAATTCACCCCTCCACTTT.

The chain carries TRBV5-1 and TRBJ2-7, with a weak D call TRBD2 (5 bases). The CDR3 sequence is 13 residues long. V lost 7 bases, J lost 3 bases, and 14 bases lay in between. Germline lookup yields CDR1 SGHRS and CDR2 YFSETQ. The CDR3 loop is CASALDGNYEQYF. The CDR3 DNA sequence: TGCGCCAGCGCTTTAGACGGGAACTACGAGCAGTACTTC.

V is TRBV24-1 and J is TRBJ1-2; TRBD1 matches at 9 bases. The CDR3 contains 16 residues. V gave up 5 bases and J gave up 2 bases; unmatched junction bases: 8. Germline CDR1 KGHDR, CDR2 SFDVKD. The chain's CDR3 is CATSAGTGWVNYGYTF. CDR3 DNA sequence: TGTGCCACCAGTGCCGGGACAGGGTGGGTCAACTATGGCTACACCTTC.

The chain combines TRBV19 with TRBJ2-3, with a weak D call TRBD1 (6 bases). V gave up 1 base and J gave up 3 bases, with 14 bases separating them. This CDR3 comprises 16 residues. Germline values: CDR1 LNHDA, CDR2 SQIVND (reference sequence). In nucleotides, the CDR3 is TGTGCCAGTAGTATAGTGGCGACAGGTCTGACAGATACGCAGTATTTT. It specifies CASSIVATGLTDTQYF.

The genes are TRBV5-1 and TRBJ1-1, with 8 bases that match TRBD1. Germline CDR1 reads SGHRS; CDR2 reads YFSETQ. This CDR3 is built from 13 residues. V trimming: 6 bases; J trimming: 9 bases; junction bases outside the gene matches: 10. The CDR3 protein is CASINSGQDKAFF. CDR3 coding DNA: TGCGCCAGCATTAACTCGGGACAGGATAAAGCTTTCTTT. The variable domain in full, completed from reference TRBV5-1 and TRBJ1-1, reads KAGVTQTPRYLIKTRGQQVTLSCSPISGHRSVSWYQQTPGQGLQFLFEYFSETQRNKGNFPGRFSGRQFSNSRSEMNVSTLELGDSALYLCASINSGQDKAFFGQGTRLTVV.

CDR3 protein: CASSKGLAGGREEQYF. In DNA form, the CDR3 reads TGCGCCAGCAGCAAGGGACTAGCGGGGGGACGTGAAGAGCAGTACTTC. This sequence joins TRBV5-1 and TRBJ2-7; 15 bases match TRBD2. V shed 4 bases, J shed 7 bases, and the junction held 9 bases outside the gene matches. CDR3 size: 16 residues. Germline CDR1 and CDR2: SGHRS and YFSETQ.

The chain employs TRBV9 and TRBJ2-7, with 7 bases identical to TRBD1. The V gene end was trimmed by 3 bases and the J gene end by 2 bases; junction bases not matched to a gene: 11. CDR1 SGDLS and CDR2 YYNGEE come from the germline V gene. The CDR3 has 16 residues. The CDR3 sequence is CASSADRRTGAYEQYF. The DNA for the CDR3 is TGTGCCAGCAGCGCTGACCGAAGGACAGGAGCCTACGAGCAGTACTTC.

This clone turned up a few times. As DNA, the CDR3 is TGTGCCAGCAGCTTCGGACACCAACGTGAAAAACTGTTTTTT. It specifies CASSFGHQREKLFF. The chain carries TRBV7-9 and TRBJ1-4; TRBD1 might be the D (5 bases). Germline loops: CDR1 SEHNR, CDR2 FQNEAQ (reference sequence). The V gene lost 3 bases and the J gene lost 7 bases, with 12 bases spanning the gap. CDR3 size: 14 residues. Full variable domain (rest looked up from reference TRBV7-9 and TRBJ1-4): DTGVSQNPRHKITKRGQNVTFRCDPISEHNRLYWYRQTLGQGPEFLTYFQNEAQLEKSRLLSDRFSAERPKGSFSTLEIQRTEQGDSAMYLCASSFGHQREKLFFGSGTQLSVL.

J is TRBJ2-1 and V is TRBV7-9, with 9 bases fitting TRBD2. The CDR3 spans 16 residues. V dropped 5 bases and J dropped 9; count of bases not matched to a gene: 14. Germline loops: CDR1 SEHNR, CDR2 FQNEAQ (reference sequence). The CDR3 loop reads CASSRGAYSGGGEQFF. DNA of the CDR3: TGTGCCAGCAGCCGGGGGGCATATAGCGGGGGCGGTGAGCAGTTCTTC.

The chain combines TRBV7-3 with TRBJ2-2; D is possibly TRBD2 (7 bases). Deletions cut 5 bases from V and 1 base from J, with 14 bases between. Germline lookup yields CDR1 SGHTA and CDR2 FQGTGA. This CDR3 region has 16 residues. The CDR3 DNA reads TGTGCCAGCAGCCGGGGGGCTAGCGGGAACACCGGGGAGCTGTTTTTT. Its protein product is CASSRGASGNTGELFF.

The chain recombines TRBV9 with TRBJ1-5; a possible D gene is TRBD1 (6 bases). Per germline, CDR1 SGDLS and CDR2 YYNGEE. V was clipped by 2 bases and J by 6 bases, with 15 bases between them. The CDR3 extends over 15 amino acids. DNA for the CDR3: TGTGCCAGCAGCGTCGATGCCGGGGGCGGTCAGCCCCAGCATTTT. This encodes CASSVDAGGGQPQHF.